The 18 T cell receptor beta chains below all came from one sample that was sequenced in a study of T cells in Graves' hyperthyroidism and ophthalmopathy. RNA transcripts served as the template for amplifying TCR beta CDR3 regions. A set of HTBI primers served as the primers for a first-round RT-PCR of the TCR CDR3. TCRdb called the multiplex PCR reads again in MiXCR, with one record for every CDR3 protein. This table holds 450,000 to 700,000 distinct CDR3 sequences, 40% to 55% found once. Specimen: peripheral blood or thyroid tissue (not recorded which). Receptor source: a woman between 18 and 30 years old with Graves' hyperthyroidism.

This clonotype was observed many times. This chain connects TRBV7-3 to TRBJ2-5; D gene ambiguous. The CDR3 contains 13 residues. From germline, CDR1 is SGHTA and CDR2 FQGTGA. The V gene lost 4 bases and the J gene lost 1 base, with 7 bases spanning the gap. The CDR3 loop reads CASSSPPQETQYF. DNA of the CDR3: TGTGCCAGCAGCTCCCCCCCCCAAGAGACCCAGTACTTC.

In its sample, this clonotype was seen a few times. This rearrangement joins TRBV7-9 to TRBJ2-2; D ambiguous. This CDR3 region has 16 residues. Germline CDR1 reads SEHNR; CDR2 reads FQNEAQ (reference sequence). With 2 bases removed from V and 4 bases from J, the gap between germline ends came to 14 bases. CDR3 loop: CASSLPPSWGTGELFF. CDR3 DNA: TGTGCCAGCAGCTTACCCCCTAGTTGGGGCACCGGGGAGCTGTTTTTT.

This clonotype was found a few times. This chain connects TRBV20-1 to TRBJ2-5; 7 nucleotides align to TRBD1. The last part of the DNA fits TRBJ2-4 better; the J call may be wrong. The germline V gene has CDR1 DFQATT and CDR2 SNEGSKA (reference sequence). The length of the CDR3 is 15 residues. This chain's CDR3 is CSARDGGRGYGIQYF. CDR3 DNA sequence: TGCAGTGCTAGAGATGGTGGCAGGGGGTACGGCATTCAGTACTTC.

There are many counts of this clonotype. The chain's CDR3 is CASSLSTGEGNQPQHF. The CDR3 nucleotides are TGTGCCAGCAGCTTAAGTACAGGGGAAGGCAATCAGCCCCAGCATTTT. V usage is TRBV7-9 and J usage is TRBJ1-5; 7 bases agree with TRBD1. The germline CDR1 and CDR2 sequences are SEHNR and FQNEAQ (reference sequence). The junction had 6 bases not matched to a gene; V was cut back by 2 bases and J by 2 bases. The CDR3 runs 16 residues.

On this clonotype itself: Given the absence of the conserved phenylalanine or tryptophan at the CDR3 end, a read error is likely. The J gene is TRBJ2-7, the V gene TRBV6-1; D is undetermined. V was cut by 5 bases and J by 4 bases, with 9 bases left in between. CDR3 length equals 12 residues. Germline V gene lookup returns CDR1 MNHNS and CDR2 SASEGT. The CDR3 here is CASSSGLYEQYL. CDR3 bases: TGTGCCAGCAGTTCGGGCCTATACGAGCAGTACCTC.

This clonotype showed up many times. The CDR3 DNA reads TGTGCCAGCAGCAACGGGGGTTCTGAGACCCAGTACTTC. It encodes CASSNGGSETQYF. V usage is TRBV9 and J usage is TRBJ2-5; tentatively, D is TRBD2 (6 bases). Trimming took 4 bases from V and 5 from J, leaving 12 bases between them. This CDR3 comprises 13 residues. Germline CDR1 and CDR2: SGDLS and YYNGEE.

The sample holds many counts of this clonotype. V gene TRBV19 combines with J gene TRBJ1-5; D gene unclear. Trimming stripped 1 base from V and 5 bases from J, with 15 bases between. CDR3 length: 16 residues. Looked up from germline, CDR1 is LNHDA and CDR2 is SQIVND (reference sequence). CDR3: CASSIVEYQVHQPQHF. DNA for the CDR3: TGTGCCAGTAGTATAGTGGAATATCAGGTTCATCAGCCCCAGCATTTT. The full variable domain, its missing parts supplied by reference TRBV19 and TRBJ1-5, is DGGITQSPKYLFRKEGQNVTLSCEQNLNHDAMYWYRQDPGQGLRLIYYSQIVNDFQKGDIAEGYSVSREKKESFPLTVTSAQKNPTAFYLCASSIVEYQVHQPQHFGDGTRLSIL.

This rearrangement joins TRBV11-2 to TRBJ1-1, with D possibly TRBD1 on 6 matching bases. From germline, CDR1 is SGHAT and CDR2 FQNNGV. The length of the CDR3 is 15 residues. The ends were cut back, 6 bases at V and 7 bases at J, with 21 bases in the middle. CDR3 loop: CASSPLGGLTNEAFF. As DNA, the CDR3 is TGTGCCAGCAGTCCCCTGGGGGGGCTAACTAATGAAGCTTTCTTT. The complete variable domain, with remaining parts taken from reference TRBV11-2 and TRBJ1-1, reads EAGVAQSPRYKIIEKRQSVAFWCNPISGHATLYWYQQILGQGPKLLIQFQNNGVVDDSQLPKDRFSAERLKGVDSTLKIQPAKLEDSAVYLCASSPLGGLTNEAFFGQGTRLTVV.

This clonotype was seen repeatedly, ten times or more. This chain connects TRBV11-2 to TRBJ1-5; weak D call: TRBD1 (6 bases). The germline V and J ends were trimmed by 2 bases and 0 bases, with 8 bases remaining between them. Germline CDR1 is SGHAT and CDR2 is FQNNGV. The CDR3 is 15 residues long. The CDR3 DNA sequence: TGTGCCAGCAGCTTACAGGGGAATAGCAATCAGCCCCAGCATTTT. This gives the protein CASSLQGNSNQPQHF.

This clonotype has a count of ten or more. V usage is TRBV27 and J usage is TRBJ1-5; maybe TRBD1 (6 bases). Trimming removed 5 bases from V and 8 bases from J, with 19 bases in between. The CDR3 totals 15 residues. Germline CDR1 and CDR2: MNHEY and SMNVEV (reference sequence). CDR3 residues: CASSPRDTGEKPQHF. Here the CDR3 DNA reads TGTGCCAGCAGTCCCCGGGACACCGGCGAAAAGCCCCAGCATTTT.

This rearrangement joins TRBV29-1 to TRBJ1-2; TRBD1 aligns across 9 bases. The CDR3 is 15 residues long. The V gene end was trimmed by 7 bases and the J gene end by 3 bases; junction bases not matched to a gene: 12. Germline CDR1 SQVTM, CDR2 ANQGSEA. The CDR3 bases are TGCAGCGCTAGACAGGGGGGGAGGGAAGACTATGGCTACACCTTC. Residues: CSARQGGREDYGYTF.

The sample holds many counts of this clonotype. The CDR3 DNA reads as TGCGCCAGCAGCTACGGACAGGGGGTCGAGCAGTACTTC. Its translation is CASSYGQGVEQYF. V is TRBV5-1 and J is TRBJ2-7; TRBD1 aligns across 10 bases. The CDR3 is 13 residues long. V shed 3 bases and J 6 bases; nucleotides not matched to a gene: 3. CDR1 and CDR2 from the germline V gene are SGHRS and YFSETQ.

Points on this clonotype: At one end, the junction sequence differs from germline, possibly due to a read error. The rearrangement joins TRBV6-5 to TRBJ2-7; 8 bases map to TRBD1. Germline CDR1 is MNHEY and CDR2 is SVGAGI. The CDR3 length is 15 residues. The CDR3: CDSSLDRGFSYEQYF. In DNA form, the CDR3 reads TGTGACAGCAGCCTCGACAGGGGCTTCTCCTACGAGCAGTACTTC.

This clonotype was detected a few times. This rearrangement joins TRBV7-8 to TRBJ2-1; D is unclear. The CDR3 has 12 amino acids. Germline CDR1 reads SGHVS; CDR2 reads FQNEAQ. Trimming pared 5 bases from V and 5 bases from J, leaving 7 bases between. The CDR3 sequence: CASSPRDNEQFF. As DNA, the CDR3 is TGTGCCAGCAGCCCTAGGGACAATGAGCAGTTCTTC.

This clonotype was observed a single time. The chain has TRBV2 and TRBJ1-5, with D maybe TRBD1 (6 bases). V lost 10 bases and J lost 5, with 12 bases in between. CDR3 length: 12 residues. Germline CDR1 SNHLY, CDR2 FYNNEI. This CDR3 reads CAKTGSDQPQHF. Written as DNA, the CDR3 is TGTGCCAAAACAGGGTCGGATCAGCCCCAGCATTTT.

The V and J genes are TRBV29-1 and TRBJ1-1, with D possibly being TRBD1 (5 bases). The CDR3 is 13 amino acids. Germline values: CDR1 SQVTM, CDR2 ANQGSEA. V lost 4 bases and J 4 bases, leaving 13 bases between the germline ends. CDR3 in DNA: TGCAGCGTTGCGGGGGACGGGGGCACTGAAGCTTTCTTT. Translated: CSVAGDGGTEAFF.

This clonotype was seen only a few times. V and J are TRBV10-3 and TRBJ2-7; D not resolved. Trimming took off 1 base at V and 6 bases at J, with 13 bases between the two ends. This CDR3 is built from 14 residues. The germline V gene has CDR1 ENHRY and CDR2 SYGVKD. The CDR3 nucleotides read TGTGCCATCAGTGAGTTGGGAACAGACCCCGAGCAGTACTTC. Its translation: CAISELGTDPEQYF.

This clonotype was recorded many times. The chain carries TRBV7-8 and TRBJ1-2; 7 nucleotides align to TRBD1. The CDR3 sequence is 13 residues long. Unmatched junction bases numbered 4, after V lost 5 bases and J lost 4 bases. Germline CDR1 and CDR2: SGHVS and FQNEAQ. The CDR3 sequence is CASSLGGSYGYTF. The CDR3 bases are TGTGCCAGCAGCCTAGGGGGCAGCTATGGCTACACCTTC. Variable domain in full (rest from reference TRBV7-8 and TRBJ1-2): GAGVSQSPRYKVAKRGQDVALRCDPISGHVSLFWYQQALGQGPEFLTYFQNEAQLDKSGLPSDRFFAERPEGSVSTLKIQRTQQEDSAVYLCASSLGGSYGYTFGSGTRLTVV.